These 9 T cell receptor beta chains originate from one sample sequenced in a study of T cell responses to AZD1222 COVID-19 vaccine. The data were produced by immunoSEQ multiplex PCR, yet TCRdb's version contains in-frame clones alone and is incomplete. The sample records 110,000 or so clones, approximately 85% being singletons. Sequencing used peripheral blood, obtained on day 0 of AZD1222 vaccination. All receptors come from an adult in good health.

The chain couples TRBV11-2 to TRBJ1-1; D gene uncertain. V lost 10 bases, J lost 1 base, and 13 bases lay in between. The CDR3 contains 13 residues. Germline V gene sequence: CDR1 SGHAT, CDR2 FQNNGV. The CDR3: CATTPQPNTEAFF. The CDR3 DNA reads TGTGCCACCACCCCTCAGCCGAACACTGAAGCTTTCTTT.

V and J are TRBV25-1 and TRBJ2-3, with 10 bases that match TRBD1. The CDR3 is made up of 16 amino acids. V gave up 4 bases and J gave up 1 base; unmatched junction bases: 5. Germline V gene sequence: CDR1 MGHDK, CDR2 SYGVNS. In nucleotides, the CDR3 is TGTGCCAGCAGTGTCCTAGGGACAGGGGGCACAGATACGCAGTATTTT. Amino acid sequence: CASSVLGTGGTDTQYF.

The CDR3 spells CASSVTSGEQFF. In nucleotides, the CDR3 is TGTGCCAGCAGCGTGACTAGTGGTGAGCAGTTCTTC. The chain couples TRBV5-6 to TRBJ2-1; D might be TRBD2 (6 bases). Looked up from germline, CDR1 is SGHDT and CDR2 is YYEEEE. Trimming cost V 4 bases and J 9 bases, with 11 bases left between them. CDR3 length: 12 amino acids.

The chain combines TRBV18 with TRBJ2-2; 7 nucleotides align to TRBD1. J lost 2 bases, V lost 4 bases, and 1 base had no gene match. Germline assignment: CDR1 KGHSH and CDR2 LQKENI. The CDR3 totals 14 residues. CDR3 coding DNA: TGTGCCAGCTCACGGGACAGAAACACCGGGGAGCTGTTTTTT. Its protein product is CASSRDRNTGELFF. Full variable domain (rest looked up from reference TRBV18 and TRBJ2-2): NAGVMQNPRHLVRRRGQEARLRCSPMKGHSHVYWYRQLPEEGLKFMVYLQKENIIDESGMPKERFSAEFPKEGPSILRIQQVVRGDSAAYFCASSRDRNTGELFFGEGSRLTVL.

V gene TRBV4-3 combines with J gene TRBJ2-3; D gene unclear. Germline CDR1 is LGHNA and CDR2 is YSLEER. This CDR3 has 17 residues. V was cut by 0 bases and J by 4 bases, with 17 bases left in between. CDR3 in DNA: TGCGCCAGCAGCCAAGATAGGTGGTCAATCTCATCAGATACGCAGTATTTT. Its translation is CASSQDRWSISSDTQYF.

This chain connects TRBV25-1 to TRBJ1-6; D is ambiguous. V was trimmed by 7 bases and J by 10 bases, leaving 11 bases between them. In germline, CDR1 is MGHDK, CDR2 SYGVNS. CDR3 length: 12 residues. The chain's CDR3 is CASIRLGSPLHF. The DNA for the CDR3 is TGTGCCAGCATCAGACTCGGGTCACCCCTCCACTTT.

The V and J genes are TRBV28 and TRBJ1-5; tentative D call: TRBD1 (5 bases). CDR3 length: 17 residues. Germline V lookup: CDR1 MDHEN, CDR2 SYDVKM. Trimming took off 5 bases at V and 6 bases at J, with 23 bases between the two ends. The CDR3 spells CASSLLGGAGKGQPQHF. The DNA of the CDR3 is TGTGCCAGCAGTCTCCTGGGTGGGGCGGGTAAAGGTCAGCCCCAGCATTTT.

This rearrangement joins TRBV10-3 to TRBJ2-2; 9 bases agree with TRBD2. CDR3 length equals 17 residues. Trimming cost V 3 bases and J 3 bases; bases outside gene matches: 8. Germline lookup yields CDR1 ENHRY and CDR2 SYGVKD. CDR3 sequence: CAISDQREAPYTGELFF. The CDR3 region has the DNA TGTGCCATCAGTGACCAGCGGGAGGCACCGTACACCGGGGAGCTGTTTTTT.

DNA of the CDR3: TGTGCCTGGGTTCGGGACTCCTACGAGCAGTACTTC. Its translation: CAWVRDSYEQYF. This chain joins TRBV30 and TRBJ2-7, with a weak D call TRBD2 (5 bases). Trimming removed 5 bases from V and 0 bases from J, with 8 bases in between. CDR1 GTSNPN and CDR2 SVGIG come from the germline V gene (reference sequence). CDR3 length: 12 residues.